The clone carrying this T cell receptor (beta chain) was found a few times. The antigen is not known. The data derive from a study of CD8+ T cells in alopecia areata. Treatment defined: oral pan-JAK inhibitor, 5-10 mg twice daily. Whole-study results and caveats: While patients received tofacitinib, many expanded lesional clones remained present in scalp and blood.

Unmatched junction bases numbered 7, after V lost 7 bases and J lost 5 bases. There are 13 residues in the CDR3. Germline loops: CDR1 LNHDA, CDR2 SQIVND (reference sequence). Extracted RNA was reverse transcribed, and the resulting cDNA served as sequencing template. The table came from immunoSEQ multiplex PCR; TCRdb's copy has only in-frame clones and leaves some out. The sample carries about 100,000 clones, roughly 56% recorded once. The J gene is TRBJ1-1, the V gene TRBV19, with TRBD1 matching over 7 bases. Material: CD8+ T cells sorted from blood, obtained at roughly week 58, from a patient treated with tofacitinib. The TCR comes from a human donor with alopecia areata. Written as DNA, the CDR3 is TGTGCCAGTACTCTGACAGGGCAGACTGAAGCTTTCTTT. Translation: CASTLTGQTEAFF.